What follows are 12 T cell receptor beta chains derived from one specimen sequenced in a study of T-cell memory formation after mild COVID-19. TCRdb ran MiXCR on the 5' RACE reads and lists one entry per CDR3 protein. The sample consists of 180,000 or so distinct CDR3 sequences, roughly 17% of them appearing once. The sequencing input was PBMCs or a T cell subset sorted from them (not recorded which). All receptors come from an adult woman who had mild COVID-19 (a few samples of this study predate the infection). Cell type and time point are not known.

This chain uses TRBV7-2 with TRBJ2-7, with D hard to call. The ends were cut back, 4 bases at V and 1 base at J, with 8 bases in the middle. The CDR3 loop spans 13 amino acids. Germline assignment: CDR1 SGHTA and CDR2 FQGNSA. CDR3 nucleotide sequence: TGTGCCAGCAGCTCCGGTCCTTCCTACGAGCAGTACTTC. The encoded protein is CASSSGPSYEQYF.

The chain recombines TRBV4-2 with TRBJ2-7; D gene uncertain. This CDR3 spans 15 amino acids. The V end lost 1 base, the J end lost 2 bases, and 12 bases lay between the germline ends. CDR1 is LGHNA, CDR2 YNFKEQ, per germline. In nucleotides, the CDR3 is TGTGCCAGCAGCCAAGCTGTAGCCGGCACCTACGAGCAGTACTTC. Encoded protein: CASSQAVAGTYEQYF.

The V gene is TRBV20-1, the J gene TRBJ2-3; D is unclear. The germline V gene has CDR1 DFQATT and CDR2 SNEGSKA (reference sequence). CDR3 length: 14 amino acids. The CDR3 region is CSPTRASAADTQYF. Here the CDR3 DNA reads TGCAGCCCGACACGGGCGAGTGCCGCAGATACGCAGTATTTT.

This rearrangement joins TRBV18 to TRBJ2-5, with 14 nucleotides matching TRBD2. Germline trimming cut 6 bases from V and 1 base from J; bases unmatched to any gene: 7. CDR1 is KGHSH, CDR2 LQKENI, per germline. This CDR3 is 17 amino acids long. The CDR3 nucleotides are TGTGCCAGCTCCACCGGGACTAGCGGGAGTGGCCAAGAGACCCAGTACTTC. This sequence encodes CASSTGTSGSGQETQYF.

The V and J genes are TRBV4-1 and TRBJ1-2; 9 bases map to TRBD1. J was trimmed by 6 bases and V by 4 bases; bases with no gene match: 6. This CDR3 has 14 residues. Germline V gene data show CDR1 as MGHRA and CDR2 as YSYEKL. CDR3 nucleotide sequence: TGCGCCAGCAGCCCGGGACAGGGCTTTGATGGCTACACCTTC. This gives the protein CASSPGQGFDGYTF.

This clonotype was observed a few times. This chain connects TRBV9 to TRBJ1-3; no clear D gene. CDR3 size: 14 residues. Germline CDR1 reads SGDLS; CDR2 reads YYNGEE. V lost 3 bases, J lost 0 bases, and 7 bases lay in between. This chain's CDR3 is CASSADGSGNTIYF. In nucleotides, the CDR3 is TGTGCCAGCAGCGCGGACGGCTCTGGAAACACCATATATTTT.

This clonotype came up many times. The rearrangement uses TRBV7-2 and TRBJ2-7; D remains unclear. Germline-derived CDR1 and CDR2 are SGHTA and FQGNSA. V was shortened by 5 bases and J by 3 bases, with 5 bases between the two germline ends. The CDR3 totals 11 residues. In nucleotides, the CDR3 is TGTGCCAGCAGCCCAAACTACGAGCAGTACTTC. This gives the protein CASSPNYEQYF.

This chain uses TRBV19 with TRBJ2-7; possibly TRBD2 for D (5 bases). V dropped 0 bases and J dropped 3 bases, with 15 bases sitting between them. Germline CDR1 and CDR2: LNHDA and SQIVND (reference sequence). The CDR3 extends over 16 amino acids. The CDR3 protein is CASSIDVGIASYEQYF. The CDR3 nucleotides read TGTGCCAGTAGTATAGATGTTGGTATAGCGAGCTACGAGCAGTACTTC.

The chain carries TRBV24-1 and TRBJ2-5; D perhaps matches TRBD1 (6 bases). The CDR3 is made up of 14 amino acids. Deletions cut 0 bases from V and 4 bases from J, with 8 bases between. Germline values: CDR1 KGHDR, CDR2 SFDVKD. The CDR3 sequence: CATSDLTGSETQYF. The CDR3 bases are TGTGCCACCAGTGATTTGACAGGGTCAGAGACCCAGTACTTC.

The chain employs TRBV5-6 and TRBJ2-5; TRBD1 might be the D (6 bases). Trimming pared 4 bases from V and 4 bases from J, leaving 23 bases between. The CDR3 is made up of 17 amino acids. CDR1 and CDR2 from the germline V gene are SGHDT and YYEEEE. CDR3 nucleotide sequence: TGTGCCAGCAGCCTCTTAGGTGGGGGCGCGGTGGGAGAGACCCAGTACTTC. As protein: CASSLLGGGAVGETQYF.

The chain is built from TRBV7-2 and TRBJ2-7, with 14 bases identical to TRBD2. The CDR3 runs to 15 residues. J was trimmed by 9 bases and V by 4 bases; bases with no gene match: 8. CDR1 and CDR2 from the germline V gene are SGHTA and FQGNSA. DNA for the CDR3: TGTGCCAGCAGCTCCCGGACTAGCGGGAGGTGGGGGCAGTACTTC. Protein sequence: CASSSRTSGRWGQYF.

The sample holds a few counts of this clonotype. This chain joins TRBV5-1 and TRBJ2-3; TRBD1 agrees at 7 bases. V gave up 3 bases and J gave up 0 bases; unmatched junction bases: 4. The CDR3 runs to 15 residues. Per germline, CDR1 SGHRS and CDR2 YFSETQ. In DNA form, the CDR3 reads TGCGCCAGCAGCTCTACAGGGGTCAGCACAGATACGCAGTATTTT. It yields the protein CASSSTGVSTDTQYF.